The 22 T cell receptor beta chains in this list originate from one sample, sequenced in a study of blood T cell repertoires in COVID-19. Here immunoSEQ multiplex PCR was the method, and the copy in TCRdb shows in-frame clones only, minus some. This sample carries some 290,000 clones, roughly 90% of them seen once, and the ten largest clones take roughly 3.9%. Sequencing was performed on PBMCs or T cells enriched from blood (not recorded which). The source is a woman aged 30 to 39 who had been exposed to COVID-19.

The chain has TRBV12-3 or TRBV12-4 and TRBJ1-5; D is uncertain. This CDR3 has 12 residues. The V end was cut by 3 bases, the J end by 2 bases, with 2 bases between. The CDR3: CASSFGNQPQHF. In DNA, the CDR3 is TGTGCCAGCAGTTTCGGCAATCAGCCCCAGCATTTT.

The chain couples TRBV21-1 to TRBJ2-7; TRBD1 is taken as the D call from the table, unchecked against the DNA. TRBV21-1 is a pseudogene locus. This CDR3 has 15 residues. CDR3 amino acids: CASSKLGDTSYEQYF. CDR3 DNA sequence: TGTGCCAGCAGCAAACTCGGCGACACCTCCTACGAGCAGTACTTC.

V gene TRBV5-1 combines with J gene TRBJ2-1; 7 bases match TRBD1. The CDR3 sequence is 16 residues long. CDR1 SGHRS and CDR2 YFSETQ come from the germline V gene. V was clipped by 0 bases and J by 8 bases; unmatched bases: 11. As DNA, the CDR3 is TGCGCCAGCAGCTTGGGGTTACAGGGGAAGTATGATGAGCAGTTCTTC. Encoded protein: CASSLGLQGKYDEQFF.

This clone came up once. This CDR3 is CASSLAPGPSTDTQYF. For the CDR3, the DNA is TGTGCCAGCAGCTTAGCCCCAGGTCCTAGCACAGATACGCAGTATTTT. The chain carries TRBV7-2 and TRBJ2-3; unclear D gene. The CDR3 is 16 residues long. Looked up from germline, CDR1 is SGHTA and CDR2 is FQGNSA. V was pared by 0 bases and J by 0 bases, with 10 bases between. Based on the CDR3 plus reference TRBV7-2 and TRBJ2-3, the full variable domain is GAGVSQSPSNKVTEKGKDVELRCDPISGHTALYWYRQSLGQGLEFLIYFQGNSAPDKSGLPSDRFSAERTGGSVSTLTIQRTQQEDSAVYLCASSLAPGPSTDTQYFGPGTRLTVL.

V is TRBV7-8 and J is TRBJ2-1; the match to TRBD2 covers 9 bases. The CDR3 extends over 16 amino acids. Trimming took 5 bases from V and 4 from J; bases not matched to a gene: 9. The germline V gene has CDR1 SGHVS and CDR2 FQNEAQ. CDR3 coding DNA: TGTGCCAGCAGCCCCCGAGGAAGCGGGGGGTACAATGAGCAGTTCTTC. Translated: CASSPRGSGGYNEQFF.

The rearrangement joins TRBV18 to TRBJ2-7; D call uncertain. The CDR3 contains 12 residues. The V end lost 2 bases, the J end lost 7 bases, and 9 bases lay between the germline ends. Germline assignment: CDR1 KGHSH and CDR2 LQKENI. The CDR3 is CASSPSSVEQYF. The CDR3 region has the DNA TGTGCCAGCTCACCATCATCGGTAGAGCAGTACTTC.

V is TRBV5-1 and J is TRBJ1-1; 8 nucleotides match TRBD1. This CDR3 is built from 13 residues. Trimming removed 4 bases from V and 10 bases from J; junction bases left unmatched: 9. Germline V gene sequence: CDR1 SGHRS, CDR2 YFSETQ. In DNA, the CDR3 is TGCGCCAGCAGCATAGGACAGGGCGGTCGAGCTTTCTTT. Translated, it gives CASSIGQGGRAFF.

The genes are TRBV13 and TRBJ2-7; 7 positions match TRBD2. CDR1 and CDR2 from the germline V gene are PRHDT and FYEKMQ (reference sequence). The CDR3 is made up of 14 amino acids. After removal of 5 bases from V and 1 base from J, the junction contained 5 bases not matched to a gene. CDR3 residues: CASSQRDSSYEQYF. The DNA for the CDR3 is TGTGCCAGCAGCCAGCGGGACTCTTCCTACGAGCAGTACTTC.

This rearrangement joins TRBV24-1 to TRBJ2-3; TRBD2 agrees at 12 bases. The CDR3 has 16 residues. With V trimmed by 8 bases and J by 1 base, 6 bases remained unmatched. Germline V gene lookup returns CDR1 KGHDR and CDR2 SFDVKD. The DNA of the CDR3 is TGTGCCACCACCATGACTAGCGGGGGAGGCACAGATACGCAGTATTTT. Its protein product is CATTMTSGGGTDTQYF.

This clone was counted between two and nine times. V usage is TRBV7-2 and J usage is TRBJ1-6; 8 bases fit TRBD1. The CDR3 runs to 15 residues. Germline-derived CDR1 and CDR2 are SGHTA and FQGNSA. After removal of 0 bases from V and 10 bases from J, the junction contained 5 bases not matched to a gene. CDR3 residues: CASSLAQGANSPLHF. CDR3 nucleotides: TGTGCCAGCAGCTTAGCGCAGGGGGCCAACTCACCCCTCCACTTT.

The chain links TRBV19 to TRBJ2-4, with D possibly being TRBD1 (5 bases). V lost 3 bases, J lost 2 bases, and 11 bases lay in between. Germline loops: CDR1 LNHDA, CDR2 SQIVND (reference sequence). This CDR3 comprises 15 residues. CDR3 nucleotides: TGTGCCAGTAGTATCCAGGGCGTTACCAAAAACATTCAGTACTTC. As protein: CASSIQGVTKNIQYF.

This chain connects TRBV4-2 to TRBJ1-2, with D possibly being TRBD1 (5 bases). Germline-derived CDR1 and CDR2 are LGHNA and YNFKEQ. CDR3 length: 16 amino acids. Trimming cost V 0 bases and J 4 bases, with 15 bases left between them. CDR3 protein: CASSQDPGDSGYGYTF. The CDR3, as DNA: TGTGCCAGCAGCCAAGATCCAGGCGACAGTGGCTATGGCTACACCTTC.

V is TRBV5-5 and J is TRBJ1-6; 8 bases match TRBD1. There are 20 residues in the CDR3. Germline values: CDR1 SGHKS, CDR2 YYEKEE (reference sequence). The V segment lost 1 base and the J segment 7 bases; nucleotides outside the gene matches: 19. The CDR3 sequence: CASSLMPRMSAGGMNSPLHF. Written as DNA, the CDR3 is TGTGCCAGCAGCTTGATGCCTAGGATGTCTGCAGGGGGCATGAATTCACCCCTCCACTTT.

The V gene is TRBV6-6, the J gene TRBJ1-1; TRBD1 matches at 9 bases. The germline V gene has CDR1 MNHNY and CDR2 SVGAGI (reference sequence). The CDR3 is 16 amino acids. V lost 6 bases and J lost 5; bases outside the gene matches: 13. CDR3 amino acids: CASSSASTGGGTEAFF. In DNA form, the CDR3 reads TGTGCCAGCAGCTCCGCTTCGACAGGGGGTGGTACTGAAGCTTTCTTT.

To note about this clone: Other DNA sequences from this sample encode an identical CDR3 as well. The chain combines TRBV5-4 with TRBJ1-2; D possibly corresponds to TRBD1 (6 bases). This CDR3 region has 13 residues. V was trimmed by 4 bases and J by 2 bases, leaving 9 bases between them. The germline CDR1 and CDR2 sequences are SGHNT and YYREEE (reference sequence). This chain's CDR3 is CASSLDRNYGYTF. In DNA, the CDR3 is TGTGCCAGCAGCCTGGACAGAAACTATGGCTACACCTTC.

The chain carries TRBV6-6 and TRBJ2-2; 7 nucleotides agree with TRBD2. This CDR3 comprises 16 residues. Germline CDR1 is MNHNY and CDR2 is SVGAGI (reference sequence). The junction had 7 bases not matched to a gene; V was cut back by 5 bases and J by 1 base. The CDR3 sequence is CASSAPGLQNTGELFF. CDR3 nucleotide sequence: TGTGCCAGCAGTGCTCCGGGACTACAGAACACCGGGGAGCTGTTTTTT.

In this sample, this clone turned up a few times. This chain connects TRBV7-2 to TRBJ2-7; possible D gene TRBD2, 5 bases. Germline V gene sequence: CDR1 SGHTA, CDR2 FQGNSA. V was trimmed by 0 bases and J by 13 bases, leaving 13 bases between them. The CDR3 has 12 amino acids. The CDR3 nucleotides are TGTGCCAGCAGCTTAGCGAGGGCCAACCCCTACTTC. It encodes CASSLARANPYF.

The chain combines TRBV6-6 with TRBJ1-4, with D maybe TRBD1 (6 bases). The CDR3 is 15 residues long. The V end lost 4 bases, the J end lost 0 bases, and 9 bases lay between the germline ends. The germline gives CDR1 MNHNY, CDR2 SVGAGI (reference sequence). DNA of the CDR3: TGTGCCAGCAGTTGGGACACTTCAACTAATGAAAAACTGTTTTTT. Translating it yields CASSWDTSTNEKLFF.

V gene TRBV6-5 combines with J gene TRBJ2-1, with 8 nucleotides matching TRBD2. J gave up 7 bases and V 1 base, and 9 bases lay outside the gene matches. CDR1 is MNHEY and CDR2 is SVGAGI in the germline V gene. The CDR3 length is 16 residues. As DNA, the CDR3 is TGTGCCAGCAGTTACTTCGGTGACGGGGGGGCTAATGAGCAGTTCTTC. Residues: CASSYFGDGGANEQFF.

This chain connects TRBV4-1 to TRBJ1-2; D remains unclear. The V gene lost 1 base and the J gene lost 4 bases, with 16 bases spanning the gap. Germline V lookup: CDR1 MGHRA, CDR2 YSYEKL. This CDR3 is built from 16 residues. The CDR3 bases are TGCGCCAGCAGCCAAGGAAAAGGGTCAGGACTCTATGGCTACACCTTC. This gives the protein CASSQGKGSGLYGYTF.

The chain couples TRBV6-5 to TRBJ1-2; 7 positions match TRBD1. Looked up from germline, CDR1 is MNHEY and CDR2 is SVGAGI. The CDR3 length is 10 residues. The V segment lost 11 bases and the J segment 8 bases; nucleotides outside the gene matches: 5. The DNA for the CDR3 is TGTGCCGCGCAGGGGGACGGCTACACCTTC. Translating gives CAAQGDGYTF.

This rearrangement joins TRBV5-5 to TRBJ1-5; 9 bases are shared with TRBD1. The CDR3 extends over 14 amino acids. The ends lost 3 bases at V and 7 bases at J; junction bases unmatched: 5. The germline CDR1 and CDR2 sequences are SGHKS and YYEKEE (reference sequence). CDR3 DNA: TGTGCCAGCAGCTGGGGACAGGGAGGGCAGCCCCAGCATTTT. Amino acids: CASSWGQGGQPQHF.